This T cell receptor beta chain appears in the sequencing data of a study of blood T cell repertoires in COVID-19. Whole-study context: Acute and convalescent COVID-19 specimens originated in the United States, Italy and Spain. PBMCs, B-cell-depleted T cells, or T cells provided the cDNA or gDNA that made up the material.

Authors' analysis steps: Nucleated cell counts were estimated from reference gene primer amplification. This table comes from immunoSEQ multiplex PCR, and its TCRdb copy is limited to in-frame clones, with some not included. V and J calls and clone size come straight from that table; D and trimming were deduced from the DNA. The profile shows approximately 250,000 clones, over 80% of them singletons. Germline lookup yields CDR1 LNHDA and CDR2 SQIVND (reference sequence). The CDR3 spans 14 residues. With V trimmed by 6 bases and J by 3 bases, 5 bases remained unmatched. The rearrangement links TRBV19 to TRBJ2-7; 10 nucleotides match TRBD2. The sample consisted of peripheral blood. This sequence originates from a man in his 60s who had recovered from COVID-19. The DNA for the CDR3 is TGTGCCAGTAGGTCTAGCGGGAGCTTCTACGAGCAGTACTTC. It is translated as CASRSSGSFYEQYF. The variable domain in full, with the rest retrieved from reference TRBV19 and TRBJ2-7, is DGGITQSPKYLFRKEGQNVTLSCEQNLNHDAMYWYRQDPGQGLRLIYYSQIVNDFQKGDIAEGYSVSREKKESFPLTVTSAQKNPTAFYLCASRSSGSFYEQYFGPGTRLTVT.